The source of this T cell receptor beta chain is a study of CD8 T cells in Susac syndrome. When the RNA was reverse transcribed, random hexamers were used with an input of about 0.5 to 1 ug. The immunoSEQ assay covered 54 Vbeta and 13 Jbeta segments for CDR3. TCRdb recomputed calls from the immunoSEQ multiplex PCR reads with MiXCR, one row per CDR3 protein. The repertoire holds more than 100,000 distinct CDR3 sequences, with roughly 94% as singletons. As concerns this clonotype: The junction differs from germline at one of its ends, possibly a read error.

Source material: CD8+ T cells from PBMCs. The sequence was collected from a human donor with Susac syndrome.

The CDR3 loop reads CASSYGQERNF. DNA of the CDR3: TGTGCCAGCAGTTACGGACAGGAGCGGAACTTC. The J gene is TRBJ2-5, the V gene TRBV6-2 or TRBV6-3, with 7 bases that match TRBD1. Per the germline V gene, CDR1 is MNHEY and CDR2 is SVGEGT. This CDR3 region has 11 residues.